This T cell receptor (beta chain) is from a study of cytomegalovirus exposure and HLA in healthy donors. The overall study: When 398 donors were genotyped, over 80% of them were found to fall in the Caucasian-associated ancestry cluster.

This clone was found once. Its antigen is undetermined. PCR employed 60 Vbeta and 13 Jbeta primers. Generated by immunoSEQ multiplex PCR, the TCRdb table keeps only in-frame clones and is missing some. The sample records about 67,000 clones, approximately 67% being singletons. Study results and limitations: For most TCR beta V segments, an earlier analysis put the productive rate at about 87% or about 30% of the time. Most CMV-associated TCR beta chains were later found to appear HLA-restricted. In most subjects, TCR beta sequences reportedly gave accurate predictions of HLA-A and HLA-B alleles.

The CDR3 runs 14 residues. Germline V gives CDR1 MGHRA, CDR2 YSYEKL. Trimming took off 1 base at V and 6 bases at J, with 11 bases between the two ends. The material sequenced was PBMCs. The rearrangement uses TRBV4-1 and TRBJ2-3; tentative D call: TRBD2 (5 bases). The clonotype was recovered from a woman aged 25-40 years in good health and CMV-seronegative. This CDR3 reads CASSQGWRGDTQYF. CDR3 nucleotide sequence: TGCGCCAGCAGCCAAGGGTGGCGCGGGGATACGCAGTATTTT.